The clone carrying this TCR beta chain was detected many times. Antigen unknown. V was trimmed by 4 bases and J by 6 bases, leaving 6 bases between them. Germline CDR1 reads MNHEY; CDR2 reads SVGEGT. The CDR3 has 12 amino acids. This sample was included in a study of T-cell reconstitution after alpha-beta-depleted transplantation in children. The authors prepared the TCRbeta library with unique molecular identifiers. From the PCR reads, TCRdb called clonotypes with MiXCR, one entry per CDR3 protein. The profile shows about 300,000 distinct CDR3 sequences, around 10% of them singletons. The study's findings and limits: The origin of high day-60 TCRbeta diversity in some patients lay in surviving recipient T cells and thymic progenitors. Among T cells one year after transplant, newly produced cells accounted for most counts and diversity. Reportedly, roughly two months post-transplant, alpha-beta T cells arose from several hundred expanded graft clones.

This specimen consisted of PBMCs, obtained before TCRalphabeta/CD19-depleted stem cell transplant. This TCR was recovered from a boy younger than two with acute myeloid leukemia, due to receive a stem cell transplant. J is TRBJ2-2 and V is TRBV6-2 or TRBV6-3; D possibly corresponds to TRBD1 (5 bases). The CDR3 is CASSWGSGELFF. The CDR3 DNA sequence: TGTGCCAGCAGTTGGGGCTCCGGGGAGCTGTTTTTT.